The 5 T cell receptor delta chains reported below all come from one sample, sequenced in a study of gamma-delta chains in newborns, infants, children. TCRdb re-analyzed the reads via CATT. The sample has about 3,400 delta-chain clones, 0.25% to 0.3% seen once. Specimen: blood. The receptors originated from a child who was a newborn, infant or young child, either healthy, febrile or measles-vaccinated (not recorded which).

This clone was seen more than once but under ten times. TCRdb assigns this DNA the protein of a much larger clone, which departs from its translation at residue 20; this likely reflects a read error, and the protein shown comes from translating the DNA. This sequence joins TRAV29/DV5 and TRDJ3; TRDD3 aligns across 10 bases. Per germline, CDR1 NSMFDY and CDR2 ISSIKDK. The CDR3 length is 22 residues. Here the CDR3 DNA reads TGTGCAGCAAGCGGGGGTCGACTGGGGGATCTCCTTCGGGCCTGGGACACCCGACAGGTGTTTTTC. Translation: CAASGGRLGDLLRAWDTRQVFF.

As for this clone: A much larger clone lies a single base off, so this may be a read error. The chain joins TRDV2 to TRDJ3; 8 bases map to TRDD3. This CDR3 region has 21 residues. From germline, CDR1 is GEAIGNYY and CDR2 EKD. CDR3 region: CARDTPGDRGGGSWDTRQMFF. DNA of the CDR3: TGTGCCCGTGACACGCCGGGGGATAGAGGAGGGGGCTCCTGGGACACCCGACAGATGTTTTTC.

Notes on this clone: A read error is the likely source, as a far larger clone sits one nucleotide away. Other DNA sequences in this sample translate to the same CDR3. The chain employs TRDV2 and TRDJ3; unclear D gene. Trimming stripped 5 bases from V and 1 base from J, with 20 bases between. Germline CDR1 is GEAIGNYY and CDR2 is EKD. This CDR3 comprises 19 residues. The CDR3 spells CACGKVLDEGSWDTRQMFF. The CDR3 region has the DNA TGTGCCTGTGGGAAGGTCTTGGACGAAGGGTCCTGGGACACCCGACAGATGTTTTTC.

Comment on this clone: A read error likely explains why the TCRdb protein, taken from a much larger clone, differs from this DNA's translation at residue 10; the protein shown is translated from the DNA. V is TRDV2 and J is TRDJ3; 8 bases are a match to TRDD3. Looked up from germline, CDR1 is GEAIGNYY and CDR2 is EKD. The CDR3 is made up of 18 amino acids. The CDR3 region is CACDTVLGGAWDTRQMFF. In DNA, the CDR3 is TGTGCCTGTGACACCGTACTGGGGGGCGCCTGGGACACCCGGCAGATGTTTTTC.

This clone came up a few times. The protein TCRdb gives is from a much larger clone and does not agree with this DNA's translation at residue 5, likely a read error; the protein shown here comes from the DNA. The V gene is TRDV2, the J gene TRDJ3; 12 bases match TRDD3. Germline lookup yields CDR1 GEAIGNYY and CDR2 EKD. The CDR3 is made up of 20 amino acids. After removal of 3 bases from V and 0 bases from J, the junction contained 8 bases not matched to a gene. The CDR3 nucleotides read TGTGCCTGTGACGATACTGGGGGATACCCTAGCTCCTGGGACACCCGACAGATGTTTTTC. Translation gives CACDDTGGYPSSWDTRQMFF.